This T cell receptor beta chain came from a study of beta chain features in type 1 diabetes. Study-wide background: There were some 110 million sorted cells examined across all samples. Study-level results: Shorter TCRB CDR3s, moderately but significantly so, marked every one of the four CD4+ subsets in Type 1 diabetes patients.

What was sequenced were expressed TCRB transcripts, since all of the isolated RNA had been reverse transcribed. The table came from immunoSEQ multiplex PCR; TCRdb's copy has only in-frame clones and leaves some out. Among fewer than 350,000 clones listed, 15% were seen once. The length of the CDR3 is 14 residues. J was trimmed by 5 bases and V by 3 bases; bases with no gene match: 6. The V gene's germline CDR1 is SQVTM and CDR2 ANQGSEA. This clone was detected a few times. The antigen is undetermined. This sequence joins TRBV29-1 and TRBJ1-5; 8 bases fit TRBD1. Input material: naive CD4+ T cells from blood. This sequence was found in a man in his late teens or twenties with type 1 diabetes. This CDR3 reads CSVEDRVDYQPQHF. CDR3 DNA sequence: TGCAGCGTTGAGGACAGGGTCGATTATCAGCCCCAGCATTTT.